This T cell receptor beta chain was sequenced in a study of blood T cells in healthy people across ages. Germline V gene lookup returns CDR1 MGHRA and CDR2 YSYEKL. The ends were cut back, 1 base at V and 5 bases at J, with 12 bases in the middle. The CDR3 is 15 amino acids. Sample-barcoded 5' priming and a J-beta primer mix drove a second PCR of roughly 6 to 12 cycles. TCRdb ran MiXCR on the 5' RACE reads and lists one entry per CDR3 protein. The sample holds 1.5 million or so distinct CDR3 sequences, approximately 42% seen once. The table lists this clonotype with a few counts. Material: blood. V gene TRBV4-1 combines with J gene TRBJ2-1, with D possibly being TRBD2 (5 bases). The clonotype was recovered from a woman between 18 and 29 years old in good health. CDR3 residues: CASSQGVSAHNEQFF. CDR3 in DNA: TGCGCCAGCAGCCAAGGCGTTAGCGCCCACAATGAGCAGTTCTTC.